Below, 5 T cell receptor beta chains from the same sample are listed, as sequenced in a study of blood T cell repertoires in COVID-19. TCRdb's copy holds only in-frame clones and misses some; the assay was immunoSEQ multiplex PCR. The repertoire has roughly 250,000 clones, over 75% of them found once; the top ten carry around 3.1%. Sequencing used PBMCs or T cells enriched from blood (not recorded which). These receptors all stem from a woman between 40 and 50 years old who had been exposed to COVID-19.

The chain recombines TRBV5-4 with TRBJ2-1, with TRBD1 matching over 9 bases. From germline, CDR1 is SGHNT and CDR2 YYREEE (reference sequence). This CDR3 contains 14 residues. J lost 8 bases, V lost 0 bases, and 3 bases had no gene match. The CDR3 protein is CASSLVTGGDEQFF. CDR3 DNA: TGTGCCAGCAGCTTGGTTACAGGGGGCGATGAGCAGTTCTTC.

V usage is TRBV15 and J usage is TRBJ1-5, with 7 bases identical to TRBD1. The CDR3 extends over 16 amino acids. V shed 1 base and J 1 base; nucleotides not matched to a gene: 4. Germline V CDR1 and CDR2: LNHNV, YYDKDF (reference sequence). The CDR3 bases are TGTGCCACCAGCAGAGGGGGGACAGCCAGCAATCAGCCCCAGCATTTT. Residues: CATSRGGTASNQPQHF.

The chain has TRBV2 and TRBJ2-1; a possible D gene is TRBD2 (6 bases). The CDR3 has 11 residues. V was cut by 7 bases and J by 9 bases, with 10 bases left in between. Germline loops: CDR1 SNHLY, CDR2 FYNNEI. In DNA, the CDR3 is TGTGCCAGCAACAGAGCGGGTGAGCAGTTCTTC. Translating it yields CASNRAGEQFF.

The count of this clone is one. The chain links TRBV29-1 to TRBJ1-1; TRBD1 matches at 9 bases. The junction had 6 bases not matched to a gene; V was cut back by 7 bases and J by 3 bases. In germline, CDR1 is SQVTM, CDR2 ANQGSEA. The CDR3 has 13 amino acids. Written as DNA, the CDR3 is TGCAGCGCCGCAGGACAGGGGCACACTGAAGCTTTCTTT. Encoded protein: CSAAGQGHTEAFF.

V and J are TRBV7-6 and TRBJ1-5; TRBD1 might be the D (5 bases). The CDR3 extends over 13 amino acids. CDR1 SGHVS and CDR2 FNYEAQ come from the germline V gene. Deletions cut 2 bases from V and 7 bases from J, with 9 bases between. Here the CDR3 DNA reads TGTGCCAGCAGCTTATCAGGGATGCAGCCCCAGCATTTT. This translates into CASSLSGMQPQHF. The whole variable domain, filled in from reference TRBV7-6 and TRBJ1-5, reads GAGVSQSPRYKVTKRGQDVALRCDPISGHVSLYWYRQALGQGPEFLTYFNYEAQQDKSGLPNDRFSAERPEGSISTLTIQRTEQRDSAMYRCASSLSGMQPQHFGDGTRLSIL.